This TCR beta chain was recovered during a study of CD8+ T cells in alopecia areata. Study-level information: Patients received oral tofacitinib, 5 to 10 mg twice daily, for moderate-to-severe alopecia areata. Severity of treated patients was scored by affected scalp percentage. General study results and limits: A large proportion of expanded lesional clones were detected persisting in scalp and blood during tofacitinib. Both scalp clonality and the expanded CD8+ clones among the top 100 showed a significant decrease with tofacitinib.

Unmatched junction bases numbered 10, after V lost 6 bases and J lost 5 bases. This CDR3 is 13 amino acids long. CDR1 SQVTM and CDR2 ANQGSEA come from the germline V gene. Extracted RNA was reverse transcribed into cDNA, the sequencing template. Only in-frame clones appear in the TCRdb table, and some are missing; sequencing was by immunoSEQ multiplex PCR. The sample has about 190,000 clones; around 60% are singletons. Documented treatment: oral pan-JAK inhibitor, 5-10 mg twice daily. A note on this clone: What it recognizes is unknown.

The sequencing here drew on CD4+ T cells sorted from blood, taken at week 4, from a patient treated with tofacitinib. V gene TRBV29-1 combines with J gene TRBJ2-7; TRBD2 agrees at 7 bases. The sequence derives from a human donor with alopecia areata. This CDR3 reads CSVPRDGTNEQYF. The CDR3 coding sequence is TGCAGCGTACCGAGGGACGGGACTAACGAGCAGTACTTC.